A single sample is the source of the 5 T cell receptor beta chains below, sequenced in a study of OX40 agonist ivuxolimab in advanced cancers. The assay was immunoSEQ multiplex PCR, and TCRdb's table has in-frame clones only and misses some. This sample has roughly 92,000 clones, with 91% found just once. Source: CD4+ or CD8+ T cells sorted from blood, taken in a trial of the OX40 agonist ivuxolimab. These receptors all stem from an adult with an advanced solid tumor such as melanoma, head and neck, liver or kidney cancer.

This rearrangement joins TRBV4-1 to TRBJ2-7, with 12 bases identical to TRBD2. Germline lookup yields CDR1 MGHRA and CDR2 YSYEKL. Germline trimming cut 3 bases from V and 4 bases from J; bases unmatched to any gene: 10. The CDR3 consists of 17 residues. CDR3 region: CASSQTQTSGSWYEQYF. For the CDR3, the DNA is TGCGCCAGCAGCCAGACTCAGACTAGCGGGAGTTGGTACGAGCAGTACTTC.

V is TRBV7-3 and J is TRBJ1-2; a possible D gene is TRBD1 (6 bases). The CDR3 covers 14 residues. V was pared by 1 base and J by 3 bases, with 9 bases between. CDR1 and CDR2 (germline): SGHTA, FQGTGA. Written as DNA, the CDR3 is TGTGCCAGCAGCTTAAAGACAGGAGACTATGGCTACACCTTC. This translates into CASSLKTGDYGYTF.

As regards this clone: One junction end disagrees with the germline gene, perhaps due to a read error. The sample has other DNA sequences that encode this CDR3 too. The V and J genes are TRBV11-3 and TRBJ2-5; 12 nucleotides match TRBD2. CDR3 size: 16 residues. Germline CDR1 reads SGHNT; CDR2 reads YENEEA. CDR3 residues: CASSRQLAGGGETQYF. In DNA form, the CDR3 reads TGTGCTAGCAGCCGTCAACTAGCGGGAGGAGGAGAGACCCAGTACTTC.

This chain links TRBV28 with TRBJ2-3, with D hard to call. V lost 6 bases to trimming and J lost 0 bases, with 13 bases between them. The germline V gene encodes CDR1 MDHEN and CDR2 SYDVKM. CDR3 length equals 15 residues. Here the CDR3 reads CASRHTPSSTDTQYF. The CDR3 DNA is TGTGCCAGCAGACACACCCCATCTAGCACAGATACGCAGTATTTT. The whole variable domain, remainder taken from reference TRBV28 and TRBJ2-3, is DVKVTQSSRYLVKRTGEKVFLECVQDMDHENMFWYRQDPGLGLRLIYFSYDVKMKEKGDIPEGYSVSREKKERFSLILESASTNQTSMYLCASRHTPSSTDTQYFGPGTRLTVL.

This chain uses TRBV7-2 with TRBJ2-1; 8 bases fit TRBD1. This CDR3 has 16 amino acids. Germline lookup yields CDR1 SGHTA and CDR2 FQGNSA. V lost 4 bases to trimming and J lost 0 bases; unmatched junction nucleotides: 5. Written as DNA, the CDR3 is TGTGCCAGCAGCTCGGGGACAGGTAGCTCCTACAATGAGCAGTTCTTC. It encodes CASSSGTGSSYNEQFF.